A selection of T cell receptor beta chains follows, all from one sample in a study of blood T cell repertoires in COVID-19. The method was immunoSEQ multiplex PCR; TCRdb's version includes in-frame clones alone and lacks a portion of them. The sample has around 100,000 clones; around 80% are singletons. Material for sequencing was peripheral blood. Source of these receptors: a human donor in a cohort sampled during active COVID-19. Both conserved end residues are part of each CDR3. The order of the fields is clone size, J gene, V gene, CDR3 protein. Expanded clones get a size class; other rows say once, few or many, or leave the size out.

>few|TRBJ1-2|TRBV27
CASWRGGSDGYTF
>.|TRBJ1-5|TRBV11-2
CASSSGTGVSNQPQHF
>.|TRBJ1-1|TRBV7-3
CASSLYSESEAFF
>few|TRBJ1-1|TRBV5-5
CASSFLQGPNTEAFF
>.|TRBJ2-5|TRBV12-3/TRBV12-4
CASSFKTQYF
>.|TRBJ2-7|TRBV19
CASSDIAGKVEQYF
>.|TRBJ1-1|TRBV19
CASSRPGQKNTEAFF
>.|TRBJ1-2|TRBV5-1
CASSLDEFAKRQYGYTF
>.|TRBJ2-3|TRBV18
CASSLGIRTTDTQYF
>.|TRBJ1-5|TRBV7-8
CASSSSRTGSQPQHF
>.|TRBJ2-6|TRBV28
CASSSLLLSRGSSGANVLTF
>.|TRBJ2-1|TRBV12-3/TRBV12-4
CASRSGKYNEQFF
>.|TRBJ2-5|TRBV12-5
CASASGLAGQETQYF
>.|TRBJ2-3|TRBV7-3
CASSLLAGTDTQYF
>.|TRBJ2-1|TRBV5-1
CASSLRASGGATQFF
>.|TRBJ1-2|TRBV6-5
CASSYSPTGNYGYTF
>.|TRBJ2-3|TRBV15
CATSYQATDTQYF
>.|TRBJ1-6|TRBV2
CASSGGSLHF
>.|TRBJ2-7|TRBV3-1/TRBV3-2
CASSQGSYGWEQYF
>once|TRBJ1-5|TRBV6-5
CASSRNRDSNQPQHF
>.|TRBJ1-1|TRBV7-9
CASSSSGEAFF
>.|TRBJ2-3|TRBV2
CASMWGGHDTDTQYF
>.|TRBJ1-6|TRBV19
CASSQPNSPSPLHF
>.|TRBJ2-6|TRBV11-3
CASSAGASGANVLTF
>.|TRBJ2-7|TRBV6-1
CASSDDRGSSYEQYF
>.|TRBJ2-1|TRBV6-5
CASRQFGSEQFF
>.|TRBJ1-1|TRBV19
CASSMGGRSTEAFF
>.|TRBJ2-2|TRBV10-1
CASSAPGLAGAGELFF
>.|TRBJ2-7|TRBV3-1/TRBV3-2
CASRQALSYEQYF
>.|TRBJ1-6|TRBV12-5
CASGGQPPNSPLHF
>.|TRBJ1-2|TRBV2
CASRKEGGGGYTF
>.|TRBJ1-3|TRBV12-3/TRBV12-4
CASNEYRGNTIYF
>once|TRBJ2-2|TRBV4-2
CASSHRQGARTGELFF
>few|TRBJ1-6|TRBV12-5
CASGVGQGLNSPLHF
>.|TRBJ2-3|TRBV23-1
CASSQSGSSVSTDTQYF
>.|TRBJ2-7|TRBV5-1
CASSLGRLAGVSEQYF
>.|TRBJ2-3|TRBV12-5
CASGLALAGTTDTQYF
>.|TRBJ1-1|TRBV27
CASSFQASSPGDTEAFF
>.|TRBJ2-7|TRBV4-3
CASSQVLDYEQYF
>.|TRBJ2-1|TRBV18
CASSPMTGASDEQFF
>.|TRBJ1-4|TRBV6-5
CASTSPGSKVKKLFF
>once|TRBJ1-4|TRBV18
CASSSGTRSNEKLFF
>.|TRBJ1-1|TRBV24-1
CATRNAGGVNTEAFF
>.|TRBJ1-5|TRBV29-1
CSVGQGSQPQHF
>once|TRBJ2-3|TRBV18
CASSPPEGTSTDTQYF
>.|TRBJ2-1|TRBV18
CASSPQRGKNNEQFF
>.|TRBJ2-7|TRBV6-5
CASSRLAGGYEQYF
>.|TRBJ2-3|TRBV21-1
CASSRKTTDTQYF
>.|TRBJ1-2|TRBV5-1
CASSSQGEGSGYTF
>.|TRBJ2-5|TRBV11-2
CASSPLAGGPGETQYF
>.|TRBJ1-1|TRBV2
CASSVYNTEAFF
>.|TRBJ2-5|TRBV3-1/TRBV3-2
CASSLPRQALGGTQYF
>.|TRBJ2-1|TRBV19
CASSRLDRGGYNEQFF
>few|TRBJ1-5|TRBV6-6
CASSPTGADNQPQHF
>.|TRBJ2-1|TRBV28
CASSPRGREGRNEQFF
>.|TRBJ2-4|TRBV23-1
CASSQLDRTSGQNIQYF
>.|TRBJ1-2|TRBV7-2
CASSPSGGNNYGYTF
>.|TRBJ2-1|TRBV2
CASSEVWTGVNEQFF
>.|TRBJ1-6|TRBV7-9
CASSLGTGPNSPLHF